The 22 T cell receptor beta chains listed next were all sequenced from one sample in a study of PD-L1 blockade in urothelial cancer. Libraries were prepared by immunoSEQ multiplex PCR; TCRdb keeps only in-frame clonotypes and omits some of them. This sample has under 35,000 clones, with about 88% found just once. Here the sequenced sample was PBMCs, taken around atezolizumab (anti-PD-L1) treatment. These receptors came from a man in his fifties with urothelial cancer.

The rearrangement joins TRBV10-2 to TRBJ2-7; D is possibly TRBD2 (5 bases). The CDR3 covers 13 residues. Germline V lookup: CDR1 WSHSY, CDR2 SAAADI. Trimming left V 6 bases short and J 4 bases short, with 13 bases between. The CDR3 reads CASRSSGLYEQYF. Here the CDR3 DNA reads TGCGCCAGCAGATCGAGCGGTTTATACGAGCAGTACTTC.

The V call is TRBV6-4, the J call TRBJ2-3; 12 bases agree with TRBD2. Germline CDR1 and CDR2: MRHNA and SNTAGT. Losses at the gene ends were 5 bases for V and 5 bases for J; bases not matched to a gene: 2. The CDR3 length is 14 residues. The CDR3 coding sequence is TGTGCCAGCAGTCTAGCGGGGGGGCGAGATACGCAGTATTTT. Protein product: CASSLAGGRDTQYF.

The chain links TRBV5-6 to TRBJ1-5; 10 nucleotides match TRBD1. The CDR3 runs to 15 residues. CDR1 is SGHDT, CDR2 YYEEEE, per germline. With 4 bases clipped from V and 6 bases from J, the junction kept 7 bases outside the gene matches. This CDR3 is CASSLDRGRSQPQHF. CDR3 coding DNA: TGTGCCAGCAGCCTAGACAGGGGGCGTTCTCAGCCCCAGCATTTT.

V is TRBV9 and J is TRBJ2-4; the D is unclear. CDR3 length: 15 amino acids. Germline V gene sequence: CDR1 SGDLS, CDR2 YYNGEE. The V gene lost 0 bases and the J gene lost 0 bases, with 7 bases spanning the gap. CDR3 coding DNA: TGTGCCAGCAGCGTAGGAGCCGTAGCCAAAAACATTCAGTACTTC. Residues: CASSVGAVAKNIQYF. Together with reference TRBV9 and TRBJ2-4, the CDR3 gives the full variable domain: DSGVTQTPKHLITATGQRVTLRCSPRSGDLSVYWYQQSLDQGLQFLIQYYNGEERAKGNILERFSAQQFPDLHSELNLSSLELGDSALYFCASSVGAVAKNIQYFGAGTRLSVL.

This CDR3 is CASSPSNNQETQYF. CDR3 sequence (DNA): TGTGCCAGCTCACCATCCAACAACCAAGAGACCCAGTACTTC. The chain combines TRBV18 with TRBJ2-5; D not resolved. This CDR3 contains 14 residues. V gave up 2 bases and J gave up 0 bases, with 7 bases separating them. Germline CDR1 and CDR2: KGHSH and LQKENI.

The rearrangement uses TRBV6-1 and TRBJ2-7; 8 nucleotides match TRBD1. Trimming removed 7 bases from V and 6 bases from J; junction bases left unmatched: 5. The CDR3 is 12 amino acids. Per the germline V gene, CDR1 is MNHNS and CDR2 is SASEGT. The CDR3 here is CASTVDRAEQYF. CDR3 coding DNA: TGTGCCAGCACCGTGGACAGGGCCGAGCAGTACTTC.

The DNA for the CDR3 is TGTGCCAGCAGTTTTGACAAGAACACTGAAGCTTTCTTT. Translation gives CASSFDKNTEAFF. J is TRBJ1-1 and V is TRBV27, with unresolved D. The CDR3 is 13 residues long. Germline lookup yields CDR1 MNHEY and CDR2 SMNVEV (reference sequence). The V gene lost 3 bases and the J gene lost 1 base, with 6 bases spanning the gap.

The chain combines TRBV6-5 with TRBJ1-4; the D gene is possibly TRBD1 (5 bases). The CDR3 covers 14 residues. Germline-derived CDR1 and CDR2 are MNHEY and SVGAGI. Trimming left V 9 bases short and J 7 bases short, with 18 bases between. The CDR3 sequence is CASRTGTRGEKLFF. DNA for the CDR3: TGTGCCAGTAGAACGGGGACTAGGGGTGAAAAACTGTTTTTT.

This sequence joins TRBV5-4 and TRBJ2-3; 8 nucleotides line up with TRBD2. This CDR3 has 18 residues. V was pared by 0 bases and J by 2 bases, with 11 bases of the junction left unmatched. CDR1 and CDR2 from the germline V gene are SGHNT and YYREEE (reference sequence). The CDR3: CASSLDGGGAGITDTQYF. Here the CDR3 DNA reads TGTGCCAGCAGCTTGGACGGGGGGGGCGCGGGGATCACAGATACGCAGTATTTT.

J is TRBJ1-2 and V is TRBV5-1; D unclear. V was shortened by 4 bases and J by 4 bases, with 8 bases between the two germline ends. Germline loops: CDR1 SGHRS, CDR2 YFSETQ. The CDR3 is made up of 12 amino acids. The CDR3, as DNA: TGCGCCAGCAGCCGGGATCTCTATGGCTACACCTTC. Translation gives CASSRDLYGYTF.

This clone is large within its sample. This chain links TRBV30 with TRBJ1-2; no firm D call. Trimming cost V 5 bases and J 10 bases, with 26 bases left between them. CDR1 and CDR2 (germline): GTSNPN, SVGIG (reference sequence). CDR3 length: 15 residues. The CDR3 is CAWAMEAALLEDYTF. DNA of the CDR3: TGTGCCTGGGCGATGGAGGCTGCCCTTTTGGAGGACTACACCTTC.

The chain joins TRBV5-1 to TRBJ2-3, with D possibly TRBD1 on 8 matching bases. There are 15 residues in the CDR3. CDR1 is SGHRS and CDR2 is YFSETQ in the germline V gene. V shed 3 bases and J shed 5 bases, with 16 bases lying between them. The CDR3 region is CASSSGQGGRDTQYF. The CDR3 nucleotides are TGCGCCAGCAGCTCTGGACAGGGAGGGCGAGATACGCAGTATTTT.

This chain links TRBV5-1 with TRBJ2-1; 11 bases align to TRBD2. The CDR3 is made up of 16 amino acids. Losses at the gene ends were 3 bases for V and 4 bases for J; bases not matched to a gene: 6. CDR1 is SGHRS, CDR2 YFSETQ, per germline. The CDR3 bases are TGCGCCAGCAGCTGGTCGGCTAGCGGGGGGTACAATGAGCAGTTCTTC. Protein product: CASSWSASGGYNEQFF.

The chain joins TRBV28 to TRBJ2-5; TRBD1 matches 7 bases. This CDR3 is built from 15 residues. Germline CDR1 is MDHEN and CDR2 is SYDVKM. Trimming removed 2 bases from V and 0 bases from J; junction bases left unmatched: 3. The CDR3 bases are TGTGCCAGCAGTTTAGGGACAGTGTACCAAGAGACCCAGTACTTC. Translating gives CASSLGTVYQETQYF. The full variable domain, in which reference TRBV28 and TRBJ2-5 provide the parts outside the CDR3, is DVKVTQSSRYLVKRTGEKVFLECVQDMDHENMFWYRQDPGLGLRLIYFSYDVKMKEKGDIPEGYSVSREKKERFSLILESASTNQTSMYLCASSLGTVYQETQYFGPGTRLLVL.

The V gene is TRBV25-1, the J gene TRBJ1-5; the match to TRBD1 covers 7 bases. V lost 8 bases and J lost 8; bases outside the gene matches: 9. The germline V gene encodes CDR1 MGHDK and CDR2 SYGVNS. The CDR3 contains 13 residues. CDR3: CASRQGNWEPQHF. In DNA form, the CDR3 reads TGTGCCAGCCGACAGGGAAATTGGGAGCCCCAGCATTTT.

CDR3 sequence: CASSQDTLATLGELFF. CDR3 nucleotides: TGCGCCAGCAGCCAAGATACGCTAGCCACTCTCGGGGAGCTGTTTTTT. The chain is built from TRBV4-3 and TRBJ2-2, with TRBD2 as a possible D gene (5 bases). Per germline, CDR1 LGHNA and CDR2 YSLEER. V lost 0 bases and J lost 7, with 15 bases in between. The CDR3 has 16 amino acids.

J is TRBJ2-5 and V is TRBV5-1, with a tentative D call TRBD1 (5 bases). With 6 bases removed from V and 1 base from J, the gap between germline ends came to 13 bases. This CDR3 region has 14 residues. Germline CDR1 SGHRS, CDR2 YFSETQ. CDR3 in DNA: TGCGCCAGCAAGTTCCAGGGCACCCAAGAGACCCAGTACTTC. It encodes CASKFQGTQETQYF.

This sequence joins TRBV5-8 and TRBJ2-5, with 10 bases lining up with TRBD2. Germline V gene sequence: CDR1 SGHTS, CDR2 YDEGEE. V shed 5 bases, J shed 4 bases, and the junction held 5 bases outside the gene matches. The CDR3 loop spans 14 amino acids. The DNA for the CDR3 is TGTGCCAGCAGATTTCTAGCGGGGGCAGAGACCCAGTACTTC. Translating it yields CASRFLAGAETQYF.

The chain couples TRBV30 to TRBJ2-1, with 8 bases identical to TRBD1. Germline V gene lookup returns CDR1 GTSNPN and CDR2 SVGIG (reference sequence). The CDR3 covers 15 residues. Losses at the gene ends were 0 bases for V and 4 bases for J; bases not matched to a gene: 5. The CDR3 region has the DNA TGTGCCTGGAGTGTACGAACAGGGGGATACAATGAGCAGTTCTTC. It yields the protein CAWSVRTGGYNEQFF.

The chain joins TRBV25-1 to TRBJ2-7; 7 bases align to TRBD2. This CDR3 contains 16 residues. The V gene's germline CDR1 is MGHDK and CDR2 SYGVNS. J lost 1 base, V lost 3 bases, and 9 bases had no gene match. CDR3 in amino acids: CASSDPQRGNSYEQYF. For the CDR3, the DNA is TGTGCCAGCAGTGACCCCCAGCGGGGCAATTCCTACGAGCAGTACTTC.

The chain links TRBV7-6 to TRBJ1-2; D ambiguous. Trimming took off 0 bases at V and 8 bases at J, with 13 bases between the two ends. Germline V gene lookup returns CDR1 SGHVS and CDR2 FNYEAQ. The CDR3 extends over 14 amino acids. CDR3 in DNA: TGTGCCAGCAGCTTAGCGGATGGCATCGGGGGCTACACCTTC. Encoded protein: CASSLADGIGGYTF.

The chain recombines TRBV29-1 with TRBJ1-1; TRBD1 aligns across 8 bases. The germline CDR1 and CDR2 sequences are SQVTM and ANQGSEA. V dropped 5 bases and J dropped 1; count of bases not matched to a gene: 12. This CDR3 is built from 16 residues. This chain's CDR3 is CSVHGEAGGRNTEAFF. The CDR3 DNA reads as TGCAGCGTTCATGGGGAGGCAGGGGGCCGGAACACTGAAGCTTTCTTT. Full variable domain (rest looked up from reference TRBV29-1 and TRBJ1-1): SAVISQKPSRDICQRGTSLTIQCQVDSQVTMMFWYRQQPGQSLTLIATANQGSEATYESGFVIDKFPISRPNLTFSTLTVSNMSPEDSSIYLCSVHGEAGGRNTEAFFGQGTRLTVV.